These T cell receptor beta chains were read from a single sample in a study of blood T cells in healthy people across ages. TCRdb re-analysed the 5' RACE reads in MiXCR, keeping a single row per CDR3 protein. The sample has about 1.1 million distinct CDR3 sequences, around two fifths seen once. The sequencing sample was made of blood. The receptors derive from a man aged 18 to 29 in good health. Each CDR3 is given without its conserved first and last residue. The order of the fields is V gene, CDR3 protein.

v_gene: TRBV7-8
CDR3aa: ASSFRGASSTDTQY

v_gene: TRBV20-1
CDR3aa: SALTAALQTQY

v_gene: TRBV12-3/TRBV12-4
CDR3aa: ASSDRRGFEKLF

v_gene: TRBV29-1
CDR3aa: SVAAEGEQPQH

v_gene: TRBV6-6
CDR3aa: ASSYRGTLGEQY

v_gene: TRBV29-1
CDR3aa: SVNGFRGGDEQY

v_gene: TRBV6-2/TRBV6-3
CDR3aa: ASSYAIALSEEY

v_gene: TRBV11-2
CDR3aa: ASSLLERGGDTQY

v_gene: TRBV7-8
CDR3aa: ASSLMPGDSTDTQY

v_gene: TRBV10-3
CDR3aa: AISEFGSQGNQPQH

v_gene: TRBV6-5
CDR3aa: ASSYSIQGNQPQH

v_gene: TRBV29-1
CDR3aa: SVRRRLSSNTQY

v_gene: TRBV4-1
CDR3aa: ASNQALSTSYEQY

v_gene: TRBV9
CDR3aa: ASSVEY

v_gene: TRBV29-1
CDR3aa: SVAPKAGTDSYEQY

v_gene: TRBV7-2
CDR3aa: ASSVGRMQETQY

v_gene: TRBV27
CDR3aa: ASSPTGSGQPQH

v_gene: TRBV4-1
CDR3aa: ASSQAGGVNEQY

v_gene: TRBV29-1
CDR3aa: SVILAGGKETQY

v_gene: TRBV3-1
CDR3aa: AGSQDPSGGQETQY

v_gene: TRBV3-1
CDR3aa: ASSQSTGLAALAKNIQY

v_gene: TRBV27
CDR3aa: ASSSARHSYGYT

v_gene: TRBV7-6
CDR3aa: ASSALITNEQF

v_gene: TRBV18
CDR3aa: ASSPYRGLAGGQETQY

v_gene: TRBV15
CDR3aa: ATSSSTGSSYEQY

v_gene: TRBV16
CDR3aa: ASNYLPGATNEKLF

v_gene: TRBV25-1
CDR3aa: ASNRGQKNTEAF

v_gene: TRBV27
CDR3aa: ASSDQGPDTQY

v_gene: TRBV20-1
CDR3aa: SAMGLLAGETPY

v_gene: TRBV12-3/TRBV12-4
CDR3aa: ASSPYRVPKAF

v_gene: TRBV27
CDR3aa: ASSLSPRGEKLF

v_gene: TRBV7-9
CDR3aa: ASSPGVASTDTQY

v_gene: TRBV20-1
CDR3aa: SVLDLIYNEQF

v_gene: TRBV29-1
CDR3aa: SVESSGSSYEQY

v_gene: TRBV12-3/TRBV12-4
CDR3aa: ASSPGQPWGYT

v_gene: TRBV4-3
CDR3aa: ASSQDTGYRELF

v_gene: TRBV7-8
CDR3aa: ASSQSRDRGDDTQY

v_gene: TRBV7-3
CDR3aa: ASSWLRSTEAF

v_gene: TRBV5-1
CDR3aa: ATSSGSSYNSLLH

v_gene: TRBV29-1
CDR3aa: SVEEGGPSQNT